The rows below give T cell receptor beta chains drawn from one sample of a study of cytomegalovirus exposure and HLA in healthy donors. Using immunoSEQ multiplex PCR, the repertoire was profiled, and TCRdb retains in-frame clones only, with some absent. The sample yields 150,000 to 250,000 clones, over 75% seen once. The sequenced material came from PBMCs. The receptors here all came from a boy aged 2 to 9 in good health and CMV-seronegative. Both conserved end residues are part of each CDR3. The D gene is left open where the match is weak. A row's size may be missing; if present it is once, few, many or a size class.

J gene: TRBJ1-4
V gene: TRBV12-5
D gene: -
clone size: -
CDR3 protein: CASGSSPGTRKATNEKLFF
CDR3 DNA: TGTGCTAGTGGTTCCTCCCCCGGGACACGTAAAGCAACTAATGAAAAACTGTTTTTT

J gene: TRBJ2-5
V gene: TRBV7-2
D gene: -
clone size: -
CDR3 protein: CASSLNGGVQETQYF
CDR3 DNA: TGTGCCAGCAGCTTGAACGGAGGGGTACAAGAGACCCAGTACTTC

J gene: TRBJ2-7
V gene: TRBV5-1
D gene: -
clone size: -
CDR3 protein: CASSLSGDNYEQYF
CDR3 DNA: TGCGCCAGCAGCTTGAGTGGCGACAACTACGAGCAGTACTTC

J gene: TRBJ1-1
V gene: TRBV7-9
D gene: -
clone size: -
CDR3 protein: CASSSATRQMNTEAFF
CDR3 DNA: TGTGCCAGCAGCTCGGCAACACGACAGATGAACACTGAAGCTTTCTTT

J gene: TRBJ1-2
V gene: TRBV5-1
D gene: -
clone size: -
CDR3 protein: CASSAGWDDGYTF
CDR3 DNA: TGCGCCAGCAGCGCAGGGTGGGATGATGGCTACACCTTC

J gene: TRBJ1-6
V gene: TRBV4-3
D gene: -
clone size: -
CDR3 protein: CASSGGKGWDSPLHF
CDR3 DNA: TGCGCCAGCAGCGGAGGGAAGGGTTGGGATTCACCCCTCCACTTT

J gene: TRBJ1-1
V gene: TRBV5-4
D gene: TRBD1
clone size: once
CDR3 protein: CASSFQQGDTEAFF
CDR3 DNA: TGTGCCAGCAGCTTTCAACAGGGGGATACTGAAGCTTTCTTT

J gene: TRBJ2-7
V gene: TRBV7-3
D gene: -
clone size: -
CDR3 protein: CASSLIPGYEQYF
CDR3 DNA: TGTGCCAGCAGCTTAATTCCCGGGTACGAGCAGTACTTC

J gene: TRBJ2-1
V gene: TRBV11-2
D gene: -
clone size: -
CDR3 protein: CASSLSHSNEQFF
CDR3 DNA: TGTGCCAGCAGCTTGTCCCACTCTAATGAGCAGTTCTTC

J gene: TRBJ1-2
V gene: TRBV29-1
D gene: -
clone size: few
CDR3 protein: CSVSPGRAGYTF
CDR3 DNA: TGCAGCGTCTCCCCCGGGAGGGCTGGCTACACCTTC

J gene: TRBJ2-2
V gene: TRBV27
D gene: -
clone size: -
CDR3 protein: CASSAPGTNTGELFF
CDR3 DNA: TGTGCCAGCAGTGCCCCTGGGACTAACACCGGGGAGCTGTTTTTT

J gene: TRBJ2-3
V gene: TRBV5-1
D gene: TRBD2
clone size: -
CDR3 protein: CASSALTSGGWDTQYF
CDR3 DNA: TGCGCCAGCTCCGCCTTGACTAGCGGGGGCTGGGATACGCAGTATTTT

J gene: TRBJ1-1
V gene: TRBV4-3
D gene: -
clone size: -
CDR3 protein: CASSQDPGTTEAFF
CDR3 DNA: TGCGCCAGCAGCCAAGATCCAGGTACCACTGAAGCTTTCTTT

J gene: TRBJ2-3
V gene: TRBV5-1
D gene: -
clone size: few
CDR3 protein: CASSLMSVLSTDTQYF
CDR3 DNA: TGCGCCAGCAGTTTGATGTCAGTGCTCTCCACAGATACGCAGTATTTT

J gene: TRBJ1-2
V gene: TRBV19
D gene: TRBD1
clone size: -
CDR3 protein: CASSPWQGAAYGYTF
CDR3 DNA: TGTGCCAGTAGTCCGTGGCAGGGGGCAGCGTATGGCTACACCTTC

J gene: TRBJ2-7
V gene: TRBV19
D gene: -
clone size: -
CDR3 protein: CASSRGAQFEQYF
CDR3 DNA: TGTGCCAGTAGTAGGGGCGCTCAATTCGAGCAGTACTTC

J gene: TRBJ1-3
V gene: TRBV6-6
D gene: -
clone size: -
CDR3 protein: CASSQTGNTIYF
CDR3 DNA: TGTGCCAGCAGCCAGACTGGAAACACCATATATTTT

J gene: TRBJ1-2
V gene: TRBV2
D gene: TRBD1
clone size: few
CDR3 protein: CATLGSGTGGYGYTF
CDR3 DNA: TGTGCCACCCTCGGGTCCGGGACAGGGGGATATGGCTACACCTTC

J gene: TRBJ1-1
V gene: TRBV4-3
D gene: -
clone size: -
CDR3 protein: CASSQDQRGANTEAFF
CDR3 DNA: TGCGCCAGCAGCCAAGATCAACGGGGGGCGAACACTGAAGCTTTCTTT

J gene: TRBJ2-7
V gene: TRBV5-1
D gene: -
clone size: few
CDR3 protein: CASGSQGFMNEQYF
CDR3 DNA: TGCGCCAGCGGTTCACAGGGTTTTATGAACGAGCAGTACTTC

J gene: TRBJ1-4
V gene: TRBV7-9
D gene: TRBD1
clone size: -
CDR3 protein: CASSLGQGLEKLFF
CDR3 DNA: TGTGCCAGCAGCTTAGGACAGGGTCTTGAAAAACTGTTTTTT

J gene: TRBJ2-1
V gene: TRBV29-1
D gene: -
clone size: -
CDR3 protein: CSTHWGGGSSYNEQFF
CDR3 DNA: TGCAGCACCCATTGGGGGGGCGGGAGCTCCTACAATGAGCAGTTCTTC

J gene: TRBJ2-2
V gene: TRBV6-6
D gene: TRBD2
clone size: -
CDR3 protein: CASSRGLDLGELFF
CDR3 DNA: TGTGCCAGCAGTCGAGGACTAGATCTCGGGGAGCTGTTTTTT

J gene: TRBJ2-7
V gene: TRBV19
D gene: -
clone size: -
CDR3 protein: CATQDRTASYEQYF
CDR3 DNA: TGTGCCACCCAAGACAGGACGGCCTCCTACGAGCAGTACTTC

J gene: TRBJ1-4
V gene: TRBV30
D gene: -
clone size: -
CDR3 protein: CAWSRTVNEKLFF
CDR3 DNA: TGTGCCTGGAGCAGGACAGTTAATGAAAAACTGTTTTTT

J gene: TRBJ2-4
V gene: TRBV6-6
D gene: -
clone size: -
CDR3 protein: CASTRGSNIQYF
CDR3 DNA: TGTGCCAGCACCAGAGGGTCAAACATTCAGTACTTC

J gene: TRBJ1-1
V gene: TRBV12-5
D gene: -
clone size: -
CDR3 protein: CASGINSRTEAFF
CDR3 DNA: TGTGCTAGTGGGATCAATAGCCGGACTGAAGCTTTCTTT

J gene: TRBJ1-2
V gene: TRBV7-2
D gene: -
clone size: -
CDR3 protein: CASSPEQGGLGYTF
CDR3 DNA: TGTGCCAGCAGCCCCGAACAGGGCGGTTTGGGCTACACCTTC

J gene: TRBJ2-1
V gene: TRBV5-1
D gene: TRBD2
clone size: -
CDR3 protein: CASSSVPGTSGGIYNEQFF
CDR3 DNA: TGCGCCAGCAGCTCCGTGCCGGGGACTAGCGGGGGGATCTACAATGAGCAGTTCTTC

J gene: TRBJ2-3
V gene: TRBV6-6
D gene: -
clone size: few
CDR3 protein: CASSYGTGSDTQYF
CDR3 DNA: TGTGCCAGCAGTTACGGAACAGGAAGCGATACGCAGTATTTT

J gene: TRBJ2-3
V gene: TRBV10-3
D gene: TRBD1
clone size: -
CDR3 protein: CATRQGAADTQYF
CDR3 DNA: TGTGCCACCAGACAGGGGGCAGCAGATACGCAGTATTTT

J gene: TRBJ2-7
V gene: TRBV27
D gene: -
clone size: -
CDR3 protein: CASSPGGFSYEQYF
CDR3 DNA: TGTGCCAGCAGTCCCGGGGGTTTCTCCTACGAGCAGTACTTC

J gene: TRBJ1-2
V gene: TRBV6-5
D gene: -
clone size: -
CDR3 protein: CASSVDTYGYTF
CDR3 DNA: TGTGCCAGCAGTGTCGACACCTATGGCTACACCTTC

J gene: TRBJ1-5
V gene: TRBV2
D gene: -
clone size: -
CDR3 protein: CASSDRSGENQPQHF
CDR3 DNA: TGTGCCAGCAGTGACAGGTCAGGGGAAAATCAGCCCCAGCATTTT

J gene: TRBJ2-2
V gene: TRBV9
D gene: -
clone size: -
CDR3 protein: CASSVGLLNTGELFF
CDR3 DNA: TGTGCCAGCAGCGTAGGATTGCTAAACACCGGGGAGCTGTTTTTT

J gene: TRBJ1-6
V gene: TRBV6-6
D gene: -
clone size: few
CDR3 protein: CASSTQGVSPLHF
CDR3 DNA: TGTGCCAGCAGTACCCAAGGGGTTTCACCCCTCCACTTT

J gene: TRBJ2-3
V gene: TRBV27
D gene: TRBD2
clone size: -
CDR3 protein: CASSLWRGGPWTDTQYF
CDR3 DNA: TGTGCCAGCAGTTTGTGGCGGGGGGGCCCTTGGACAGATACGCAGTATTTT

J gene: TRBJ2-2
V gene: TRBV11-2
D gene: -
clone size: -
CDR3 protein: CASSLDQTGELFF
CDR3 DNA: TGTGCCAGCAGCTTAGATCAAACCGGGGAGCTGTTTTTT

J gene: TRBJ1-2
V gene: TRBV14
D gene: -
clone size: -
CDR3 protein: CASSRAGGSNYGYTF
CDR3 DNA: TGTGCCAGCAGCCGGGCCGGGGGAAGTAACTATGGCTACACCTTC

J gene: TRBJ2-3
V gene: TRBV7-9
D gene: -
clone size: -
CDR3 protein: CASSWSASGTDTQYF
CDR3 DNA: TGTGCCAGCAGCTGGTCGGCTAGCGGCACAGATACGCAGTATTTT